This T cell receptor beta chain emerged from a study of blood T cell repertoires in COVID-19. Turning to the study itself: From T cells, B-cell-depleted T cells, or PBMCs came the material, which was cDNA or gDNA.

The Seattle patients joined while their infection was active and were tracked longitudinally afterward. Germline-derived CDR1 and CDR2 are LNHDA and SQIVND (reference sequence). This CDR3 has 14 amino acids. V was pared by 6 bases and J by 1 base, with 12 bases between. TCRdb's table, derived via immunoSEQ multiplex PCR, lists solely in-frame clones and lacks some. This sample carries about 160,000 clones, around 92% of them seen once, and the ten largest clones take approximately 4.9%. The rearrangement joins TRBV19 to TRBJ1-2; the D gene is possibly TRBD1 (5 bases). This sequence originates from a man aged 25-45 years with COVID-19, enrolled during active disease. The sequencing input was peripheral blood. This chain's CDR3 is CASSVQTDNYGYTF. The CDR3 DNA follows: TGTGCCAGTAGCGTCCAGACAGATAACTATGGCTACACCTTC.